This T cell receptor beta chain derives from a study of blood T cell repertoires in COVID-19. In the study overall: The United States, Italy and Spain provided the acute and convalescent COVID-19 samples. PBMCs, B-cell-depleted T cells, or T cells provided the cDNA or gDNA that made up the material.

The table came from immunoSEQ multiplex PCR; TCRdb's copy has only in-frame clones and leaves some out. The sample consists of 140,000 or so clones, around nine tenths of them appearing once. The CDR3 is 13 residues long. V dropped 2 bases and J dropped 8; count of bases not matched to a gene: 3. In germline, CDR1 is SGHNT, CDR2 YYREEE (reference sequence). The TCR originated in a human donor in a cohort sampled during active COVID-19. The source material was peripheral blood. V gene TRBV5-4 combines with J gene TRBJ1-5, with 8 bases aligning to TRBD1. CDR3 loop: CASSFQGAEPQHF. As DNA, the CDR3 is TGTGCCAGCAGCTTCCAGGGGGCAGAGCCCCAGCATTTT.